The text below deals with one TCR beta chain. The data were obtained in a study of cytomegalovirus exposure and HLA in healthy donors. The CDR3 is made up of 11 amino acids. V lost 7 bases, J lost 16 bases, and 17 bases lay in between. Germline V gene lookup returns CDR1 MNHNY and CDR2 SVGAGI (reference sequence). PCR was performed using 60 Vbeta and 13 Jbeta primers. Source study methods: Later analysis identified 65 million to 80 million unique TCR beta chains, about 10 million shared. The data were produced by immunoSEQ multiplex PCR, yet TCRdb's version contains in-frame clones alone and is incomplete. V and J calls and clone size are as listed in that table; D and trimming were resolved from the DNA. The sample table sets out about 52,000 clones.

The source material was PBMCs. The sequence derives from a woman in her sixties or seventies in good health and CMV-seropositive. J is TRBJ1-5 and V is TRBV6-6, with a weak D call TRBD1 (5 bases). CDR3 nucleotide sequence: TGTGCCAGCACACTCCAAGGGGCCACCCATTTT. As protein: CASTLQGATHF.